This T cell receptor (beta chain) emerged from a study of molecular identifiers for immune sequencing clone quantification. Findings and limits, study-wide: Jurkat TCR RNA spiked in from one cell (amid about 980,000 naive cells) was reportedly detectable.

This clonotype has just a few counts. The antigen is unknown. TCRdb passed the PCR reads through MiXCR, listing each CDR3 protein once. The data show about 640,000 distinct CDR3 sequences, nearly 20% seen once. Trimming removed 4 bases from V and 8 bases from J, with 9 bases in between. Per the germline V gene, CDR1 is SGHTA and CDR2 is FQGNSA. The CDR3 loop spans 12 amino acids. The sample consisted of naive CD8+ T cells from blood, with Jurkat cell RNA spiked in. As for subset: FACS-sorted CD8+CD4-CCR7+CD45RA+ naive T cells. The rearrangement uses TRBV7-2 and TRBJ1-5; D is unresolved. The receptor comes from a human donor in good health. Some libraries in this study had Jurkat cell RNA spiked in. The CDR3: CASSWGLEPQHF. CDR3 DNA: TGTGCCAGCAGCTGGGGTTTGGAGCCCCAGCATTTT.